This TCR beta chain was observed in a study of technical replicates of blood from several donors. Here immunoSEQ multiplex PCR was the method, and the copy in TCRdb shows in-frame clones only, minus some. The data show about 93,000 clones, with roughly 96% seen just once and 0.25% to 0.3% held by the top ten. V was clipped by 0 bases and J by 4 bases, with 10 bases between them. The CDR3 length is 14 residues. CDR1 is SGHTS and CDR2 is YDEGEE in the germline V gene. This chain connects TRBV5-8 to TRBJ1-2; no definite D call. Sequenced sample: T cells isolated from PBMCs. This TCR came from a human donor in good health. In DNA, the CDR3 is TGTGCCAGCAGCTTGGGGGCAGACCTCTATGGCTACACCTTC. This sequence encodes CASSLGADLYGYTF.